The following is a T cell receptor (beta chain) sequence with its context. The germline V and J ends were trimmed by 7 bases and 4 bases, with 14 bases remaining between them. This CDR3 has 13 residues. Per germline, CDR1 MNHEY and CDR2 SVGAGI. Here immunoSEQ multiplex PCR was the method, and the copy in TCRdb shows in-frame clones only, minus some. The sample includes 35,000 to 50,000 clones, roughly 83% of them seen just once. This sample was taken from a study of control samples from healthy donors and cancer patients. This TCR was sampled from a man aged 60-69 years in good health. The chain carries TRBV6-5 and TRBJ2-7; D unclear. The sequencing input was blood. CDR3 in DNA: TGTGCCAGCACCCCCTCGTGGGTTTACGAGCAGTACTTC. As protein: CASTPSWVYEQYF.